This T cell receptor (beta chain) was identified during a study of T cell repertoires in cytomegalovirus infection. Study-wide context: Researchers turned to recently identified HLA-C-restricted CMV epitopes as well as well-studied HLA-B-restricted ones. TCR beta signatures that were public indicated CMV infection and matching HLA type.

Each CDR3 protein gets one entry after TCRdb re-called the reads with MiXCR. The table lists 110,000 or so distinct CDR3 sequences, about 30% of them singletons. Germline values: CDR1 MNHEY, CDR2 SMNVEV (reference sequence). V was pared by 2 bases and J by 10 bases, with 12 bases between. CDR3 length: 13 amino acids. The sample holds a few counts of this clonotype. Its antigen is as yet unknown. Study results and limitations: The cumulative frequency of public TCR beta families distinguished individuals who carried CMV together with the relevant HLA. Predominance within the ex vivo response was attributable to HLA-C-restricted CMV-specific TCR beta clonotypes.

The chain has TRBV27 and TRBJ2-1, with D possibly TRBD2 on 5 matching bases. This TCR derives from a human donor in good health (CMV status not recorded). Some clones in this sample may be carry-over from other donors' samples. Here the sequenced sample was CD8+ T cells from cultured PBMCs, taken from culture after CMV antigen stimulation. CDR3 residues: CASSLGLSGEQFF. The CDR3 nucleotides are TGTGCCAGCAGTTTAGGACTGTCCGGGGAGCAGTTCTTC.